The 27 T cell receptor beta chains reported below all come from one sample, sequenced in a study of cytomegalovirus exposure and HLA in healthy donors. Primers: 60 Vbeta forward and 13 Jbeta reverse. Profiling relied on immunoSEQ multiplex PCR, and the TCRdb table lists in-frame clones only, not all of them. Of around 150,000 clones in the sample, 70% to 90% were seen once. The material sequenced was PBMCs. Source of these receptors: a man between 35 and 55 years old in good health and CMV-seronegative.

The V call is TRBV2, the J call TRBJ2-3; 7 positions agree with TRBD2. The CDR3 consists of 15 residues. The V and J ends lost 4 bases and 2 bases, in that order; junction bases with no gene match: 6. The germline CDR1 and CDR2 sequences are SNHLY and FYNNEI. As DNA, the CDR3 is TGTGCCAGCAGTGGCGGCGGGGGAATCACAGATACGCAGTATTTT. As protein: CASSGGGGITDTQYF.

The chain combines TRBV6-1 with TRBJ2-1; D gene unclear. The CDR3 is made up of 13 amino acids. In germline, CDR1 is MNHNS, CDR2 SASEGT. The V end lost 4 bases, the J end lost 5 bases, and 9 bases lay between the germline ends. CDR3 in amino acids: CASSADSNNEQFF. The DNA for the CDR3 is TGTGCCAGCAGTGCCGACTCGAACAATGAGCAGTTCTTC.

This chain uses TRBV7-2 with TRBJ2-7, with 9 positions matching TRBD1. Germline assignment: CDR1 SGHTA and CDR2 FQGNSA. The V and J ends lost 5 bases and 4 bases, in that order; junction bases with no gene match: 3. The CDR3 length is 13 residues. CDR3 sequence: CASSGTGLYEQYF. The DNA of the CDR3 is TGTGCCAGCAGCGGGACAGGGCTTTACGAGCAGTACTTC.

The J gene is TRBJ1-1, the V gene TRBV20-1; no reliable D call. The germline CDR1 and CDR2 sequences are DFQATT and SNEGSKA (reference sequence). There are 11 residues in the CDR3. Trimming removed 3 bases from V and 3 bases from J, with 5 bases in between. The CDR3 loop reads CSASRYTEAFF. DNA for the CDR3: TGCAGTGCTAGTAGATACACTGAAGCTTTCTTT.

This clone came up once. The gene calls are TRBV7-8 and TRBJ2-7, with D perhaps matching TRBD2 (6 bases). Germline CDR1 and CDR2: SGHVS and FQNEAQ. V was shortened by 1 base and J by 4 bases, with 11 bases between the two germline ends. The CDR3 covers 14 residues. In DNA, the CDR3 is TGTGCCAGCAGCTTAGTCCCGGGAGCGTACGAGCAGTACTTC. The encoded protein is CASSLVPGAYEQYF.

The chain couples TRBV10-3 to TRBJ2-1; TRBD2 matches 12 bases. The CDR3 is made up of 16 amino acids. Unmatched junction bases numbered 10, after V lost 6 bases and J lost 7 bases. Germline CDR1 is ENHRY and CDR2 is SYGVKD. CDR3 residues: CAISPTSGGARNEQFF. The CDR3 nucleotides are TGTGCCATCAGCCCGACTAGCGGGGGAGCGCGGAATGAGCAGTTCTTC.

The chain uses TRBV9 and TRBJ2-7; maybe TRBD1 (6 bases). V gave up 4 bases and J gave up 6 bases, with 20 bases separating them. CDR1 is SGDLS, CDR2 YYNGEE, per germline. The CDR3 extends over 15 amino acids. CDR3 DNA: TGTGCCAGCAGCCGATCAGGGGTCCCCAGTGGCGAGCAGTACTTC. Translation: CASSRSGVPSGEQYF.

The V and J genes are TRBV7-2 and TRBJ2-5; D gene ambiguous. The tail of the sequence fits TRBJ2-7 better, so the J call may be wrong. This CDR3 region has 14 residues. Germline V gives CDR1 SGHTA, CDR2 FQGNSA. The DNA of the CDR3 is TGTGCCAGCAGACAACTGCCGACTGGCTACGAGCAGTACTTC. The encoded protein is CASRQLPTGYEQYF.

J is TRBJ2-1 and V is TRBV7-2; 7 bases are shared with TRBD2. The CDR3 runs 15 residues. V dropped 1 base and J dropped 7; count of bases not matched to a gene: 7. Germline V gene sequence: CDR1 SGHTA, CDR2 FQGNSA. CDR3 sequence: CASSLVIAGRNEQFF. In DNA form, the CDR3 reads TGTGCCAGCAGCTTAGTAATAGCGGGTAGGAATGAGCAGTTCTTC.

As to this clone: One end of the junction does not line up with germline, which may come from a read error. The chain uses TRBV7-9 and TRBJ2-7, with TRBD1 matching 7 bases. This CDR3 region has 15 residues. CDR1 is SEHNR, CDR2 FQNEAQ, per germline (reference sequence). The CDR3, as DNA: TGTTCCAGCAGCCCCAAGACAGGGCCCCAAGGAGAACAGTACTTC. Its translation: CSSSPKTGPQGEQYF.

V is TRBV18 and J is TRBJ1-2, with 9 bases fitting TRBD1. The CDR3 extends over 16 amino acids. Germline lookup yields CDR1 KGHSH and CDR2 LQKENI. J was trimmed by 3 bases and V by 3 bases; bases with no gene match: 8. The chain's CDR3 is CASSPLGTGLDYGYTF. The CDR3 bases are TGTGCCAGCTCACCCCTCGGGACAGGGTTAGACTATGGCTACACCTTC.

The V and J genes are TRBV18 and TRBJ1-5; no definite D call. V was cut by 4 bases and J by 6 bases, with 10 bases left in between. The CDR3 runs to 13 residues. CDR1 and CDR2 (germline): KGHSH, LQKENI. CDR3 sequence: CASSRGLGQPQHF. The CDR3 DNA is TGTGCCAGCTCACGAGGGCTTGGTCAGCCCCAGCATTTT.

The chain uses TRBV19 and TRBJ1-5, with 12 bases matching TRBD1. This CDR3 spans 15 amino acids. CDR1 LNHDA and CDR2 SQIVND come from the germline V gene (reference sequence). V lost 4 bases and J lost 7; bases outside the gene matches: 5. The CDR3 sequence: CASSRDRGLGQPQHF. CDR3 bases: TGTGCCAGTAGTAGGGACAGGGGGCTAGGGCAGCCCCAGCATTTT.

The chain employs TRBV29-1 and TRBJ2-7; D perhaps matches TRBD2 (5 bases). CDR3 length: 12 residues. V was trimmed by 2 bases and J by 3 bases, leaving 8 bases between them. CDR1 SQVTM and CDR2 ANQGSEA come from the germline V gene. The CDR3 reads CSVEIAGYEQYF. Written as DNA, the CDR3 is TGCAGCGTTGAAATCGCGGGCTACGAGCAGTACTTC.

The chain uses TRBV6-4 and TRBJ1-4; D not certain. V dropped 3 bases and J dropped 0 bases, with 11 bases sitting between them. CDR1 and CDR2 from the germline V gene are MRHNA and SNTAGT. CDR3 length: 16 amino acids. The CDR3: CASSEANTPTNEKLFF. The CDR3 nucleotides read TGTGCCAGCAGTGAAGCTAATACTCCAACTAATGAAAAACTGTTTTTT.

This chain connects TRBV7-9 to TRBJ1-5; 10 bases match TRBD1. V gave up 5 bases and J gave up 7 bases; unmatched junction bases: 8. Germline CDR1 SEHNR, CDR2 FQNEAQ (reference sequence). CDR3 length equals 15 residues. The CDR3 is CASSPGQGQGQPQHF. CDR3 coding DNA: TGTGCCAGCAGCCCTGGACAGGGACAGGGGCAGCCCCAGCATTTT.

About this clone itself: Other DNA sequences in this sample translate to the same CDR3. This chain joins TRBV9 and TRBJ2-1, with 7 nucleotides matching TRBD2. Germline V gene sequence: CDR1 SGDLS, CDR2 YYNGEE. This CDR3 comprises 17 residues. V shed 0 bases and J 0 bases; nucleotides not matched to a gene: 6. The CDR3 region is CASSVVGASGSYNEQFF. The CDR3 DNA reads as TGTGCCAGCAGCGTAGTAGGGGCTAGCGGCTCCTACAATGAGCAGTTCTTC.

The chain is built from TRBV28 and TRBJ1-3; a weak D match, TRBD1 (5 bases). V was clipped by 7 bases and J by 4 bases, with 11 bases between them. The CDR3 covers 13 residues. Germline-derived CDR1 and CDR2 are MDHEN and SYDVKM. CDR3 nucleotide sequence: TGTGCCAGCAAGCAGGGATCAGGAAACACCATATATTTT. It is translated as CASKQGSGNTIYF.

The J gene is TRBJ2-5, the V gene TRBV6-1, with 7 bases identical to TRBD1. The CDR3 sequence is 13 residues long. Germline V gene data show CDR1 as MNHNS and CDR2 as SASEGT. V lost 1 base and J lost 5; bases outside the gene matches: 1. CDR3 nucleotides: TGTGCCAGCAGTGAAGGCAGGGGGGAGACCCAGTACTTC. Translated, it gives CASSEGRGETQYF.

This chain links TRBV11-2 with TRBJ2-3; unclear D gene. Trimming removed 1 base from V and 2 bases from J, with 10 bases in between. The CDR3 spans 15 residues. Germline V gene lookup returns CDR1 SGHAT and CDR2 FQNNGV. The CDR3 DNA reads as TGTGCCAGCAGCTTAGGGTTCCACTTCACAGATACGCAGTATTTT. It translates to CASSLGFHFTDTQYF.

This rearrangement joins TRBV4-2 to TRBJ2-5; 8 bases map to TRBD2. V was pared by 2 bases and J by 5 bases, with 1 base of the junction left unmatched. CDR3 size: 13 residues. The germline V gene encodes CDR1 LGHNA and CDR2 YNFKEQ. The CDR3 nucleotides are TGTGCCAGCAGCCAACGGGGGGGGGAGACCCAGTACTTC. Translated: CASSQRGGETQYF.

The chain recombines TRBV28 with TRBJ2-7; 7 nucleotides align to TRBD1. Trimming took 3 bases from V and 3 from J; bases not matched to a gene: 8. The CDR3 is 15 amino acids. The germline gives CDR1 MDHEN, CDR2 SYDVKM. CDR3 sequence reads: CASSFPDRENYEQYF. CDR3 nucleotides: TGTGCCAGCAGTTTTCCAGACAGGGAAAACTACGAGCAGTACTTC.

The gene calls are TRBV12-2 and TRBJ2-1; TRBD2 is the table's D call and was not checked against the DNA. TRBV12-2 is deemed a pseudogene. The CDR3 covers 19 residues. The CDR3 is CASRLVGLAGGIIYNEQFF. CDR3 DNA sequence: TGTGCAAGTCGCTTAGTCGGACTAGCGGGGGGGATAATTTACAATGAGCAGTTCTTC.

J is TRBJ2-1 and V is TRBV6-5, with 14 bases that match TRBD2. The length of the CDR3 is 16 residues. Losses at the gene ends were 1 base for V and 9 bases for J; bases not matched to a gene: 5. Germline V gene data show CDR1 as MNHEY and CDR2 as SVGAGI. In DNA, the CDR3 is TGTGCCAGCAGTTACTTTGGGACTAGCGGGAGTATTGAGCAGTTCTTC. Its protein product is CASSYFGTSGSIEQFF.

The chain joins TRBV7-2 to TRBJ2-7; D is possibly TRBD1 (5 bases). Trimming left V 2 bases short and J 0 bases short, with 8 bases between. The V gene's germline CDR1 is SGHTA and CDR2 FQGNSA. The CDR3 runs 14 residues. The CDR3 sequence: CASSLRQFSYEQYF. The CDR3 DNA reads as TGTGCCAGCAGCTTACGACAGTTCTCCTACGAGCAGTACTTC.

This chain links TRBV29-1 with TRBJ1-2; possible D gene TRBD1, 5 bases. In germline, CDR1 is SQVTM, CDR2 ANQGSEA. This CDR3 contains 14 residues. The V and J ends lost 7 bases and 8 bases respectively, with 23 bases between them. CDR3 in DNA: TGCAGCGCCAACCTTGGGACTCGGGTGGAGGGCTACACCTTC. Protein: CSANLGTRVEGYTF.

This sequence joins TRBV6-4 and TRBJ1-2, with 9 bases fitting TRBD1. In germline, CDR1 is MRHNA, CDR2 SNTAGT. V shed 5 bases, J shed 7 bases, and the junction held 2 bases outside the gene matches. The CDR3 contains 12 residues. The CDR3 protein is CASSTGGAGYTF. The DNA for the CDR3 is TGTGCCAGCAGTACAGGGGGCGCTGGCTACACCTTC.